The 32 T cell receptor beta chains in this list originate from one sample, sequenced in a study of blood T cell repertoires in COVID-19 (TCRdb year 2020). To prepare the library, the immunoSEQ multiplex PCR assay was applied. Entries here come from immuneACCESS through TCRdb and include only in-frame sequences with V and J called. Some clones fail to appear in such tables; in the studies checked, an unresolved V gene covers under half of the shortfall, and the cause of the remainder is unknown. The sample contains fewer than 350,000 clones, 87% of them found a single time. The ten largest clonotypes hold about 5.5% of the sample. Sample: PBMCs or T cells enriched from blood (not recorded which). Source of these receptors: a woman between 35 and 50 years old who had recovered from COVID-19.

The chain employs TRBV7-3 and TRBJ2-2; 8 bases fit TRBD2. The germline V gene encodes CDR1 SGHTA and CDR2 FQGTGA. V dropped 0 bases and J dropped 1; count of bases not matched to a gene: 4. This CDR3 contains 17 residues. The CDR3 spells CASSLTRSGRNTGELFF. The CDR3 nucleotides are TGTGCCAGCAGCTTAACGAGAAGCGGGAGGAACACCGGGGAGCTGTTTTTT.

J is TRBJ1-1 and V is TRBV7-8; no clear D gene. The V gene lost 4 bases and the J gene lost 2 bases, with 11 bases spanning the gap. Germline V gives CDR1 SGHVS, CDR2 FQNEAQ. The CDR3 has 14 residues. The CDR3 nucleotides read TGTGCCAGCAGCTCCCGGGTCACTAACACTGAAGCTTTCTTT. This sequence encodes CASSSRVTNTEAFF. The full variable domain, its missing parts supplied by reference TRBV7-8 and TRBJ1-1, is GAGVSQSPRYKVAKRGQDVALRCDPISGHVSLFWYQQALGQGPEFLTYFQNEAQLDKSGLPSDRFFAERPEGSVSTLKIQRTQQEDSAVYLCASSSRVTNTEAFFGQGTRLTVV.

The chain combines TRBV28 with TRBJ1-1; D is possibly TRBD1 (5 bases). The V end was cut by 0 bases, the J end by 5 bases, with 10 bases between. Germline-derived CDR1 and CDR2 are MDHEN and SYDVKM. The CDR3 contains 14 residues. The CDR3 DNA is TGTGCCAGCAGTTTATGGGGGCGCGAGACTGAAGCTTTCTTT. It is translated as CASSLWGRETEAFF.

The chain has TRBV18 and TRBJ2-1; the match to TRBD2 covers 8 bases. Germline V lookup: CDR1 KGHSH, CDR2 LQKENI. The CDR3 extends over 14 amino acids. The V gene end was trimmed by 3 bases and the J gene end by 10 bases; junction bases not matched to a gene: 8. The CDR3 sequence is CASSPRREDGEQFF. The CDR3 bases are TGTGCCAGCTCACCCAGGCGGGAGGACGGAGAGCAGTTCTTC. Supplemented by reference TRBV18 and TRBJ2-1, the full variable domain reads NAGVMQNPRHLVRRRGQEARLRCSPMKGHSHVYWYRQLPEEGLKFMVYLQKENIIDESGMPKERFSAEFPKEGPSILRIQQVVRGDSAAYFCASSPRREDGEQFFGPGTRLTVL.

The chain employs TRBV7-2 and TRBJ1-2; D possibly corresponds to TRBD1 (5 bases). CDR1 is SGHTA and CDR2 is FQGNSA in the germline V gene. Trimming removed 1 base at V and 4 bases at J, with 13 bases between. The CDR3 has 15 residues. The chain's CDR3 is CASSLVGGETYGYTF. CDR3 DNA sequence: TGTGCCAGCAGCTTAGTAGGAGGGGAGACCTATGGCTACACCTTC.

The chain links TRBV21-1 to TRBJ2-7; TRBD2, the table's D call, lacks a check against the DNA. TRBV21-1 is flagged as a pseudogene. This CDR3 comprises 15 residues. CDR3 sequence reads: CASSQIRGGDYEQYF. Here the CDR3 DNA reads TGTGCCAGCAGCCAAATCCGGGGAGGGGACTACGAGCAGTACTTC.

This clone was detected a few times. This chain joins TRBV2 and TRBJ2-1; 11 nucleotides align to TRBD2. The junction had 18 bases not matched to a gene; V was cut back by 8 bases and J by 12 bases. CDR3 length: 16 residues. CDR1 and CDR2 from the germline V gene are SNHLY and FYNNEI. The CDR3 sequence: CASLQEASGRPPGQFF. In DNA form, the CDR3 reads TGTGCCAGCTTACAGGAGGCTAGCGGGAGGCCGCCGGGGCAGTTCTTC.

Comments on this clone: At one of its ends the junction is not consistent with the germline gene, which may arise from a read error. The chain recombines TRBV7-7 with TRBJ2-5; 11 bases are a match to TRBD2. The CDR3 is 15 amino acids. Germline V CDR1 and CDR2: SSHAT, FNYEAQ (reference sequence). As DNA, the CDR3 is TGTGCTAGCAGCTTATTAGCGGGAGGGCGAGAGACCCAGTACTTC. Translated, it gives CASSLLAGGRETQYF.

This chain joins TRBV25-1 and TRBJ2-1, with 9 positions matching TRBD2. CDR1 is MGHDK and CDR2 is SYGVNS in the germline V gene. This CDR3 is 17 amino acids long. Trimming removed 2 bases from V and 4 bases from J; junction bases left unmatched: 9. This CDR3 is CASSEPGTSGFYNEQFF. In DNA, the CDR3 is TGTGCCAGCAGTGAACCCGGAACTAGCGGGTTTTACAATGAGCAGTTCTTC.

The gene calls are TRBV21-1 and TRBJ2-1; TRBD1, the D gene given by the table, was not confirmed from the DNA. TRBV21-1 is termed a pseudogene. The CDR3 is 16 residues long. As DNA, the CDR3 is TGTGCCAGCAGCAAGGGCAGGGACACAACACACAATGAGCAGTTCTTC. It yields the protein CASSKGRDTTHNEQFF.

This clone was observed once. The chain is built from TRBV9 and TRBJ2-3; D is perhaps TRBD1 (6 bases). This CDR3 contains 13 residues. Germline loops: CDR1 SGDLS, CDR2 YYNGEE. The V end lost 3 bases, the J end lost 5 bases, and 10 bases lay between the germline ends. In DNA form, the CDR3 reads TGTGCCAGCAGCGACAGGGTGCAAGATACGCAGTATTTT. Translation: CASSDRVQDTQYF.

This chain links TRBV27 with TRBJ2-3, with 11 bases aligning to TRBD2. The junction had 19 bases not matched to a gene; V was cut back by 7 bases and J by 4 bases. Germline CDR1 reads MNHEY; CDR2 reads SMNVEV (reference sequence). The CDR3 contains 19 residues. CDR3 DNA: TGTGCCAGCATCCCGAGCGGGCTAGCGGGAGGCCTTGCGTCAGATACGCAGTATTTT. Amino acid sequence: CASIPSGLAGGLASDTQYF.

V usage is TRBV21-1 and J usage is TRBJ2-1; no check of the table's D call, TRBD2, against the DNA was made. TRBV21-1 is listed as a pseudogene. This CDR3 contains 17 residues. Here the CDR3 reads CASSKSLLAGGRNEQFF. The CDR3 DNA follows: TGTGCCAGCAGCAAAAGCCTACTAGCGGGGGGACGCAATGAGCAGTTCTTC.

The V gene is TRBV12-3 or TRBV12-4, the J gene TRBJ2-3; D is unclear. The CDR3 is 13 residues long. With 3 bases removed from V and 4 bases from J, the gap between germline ends came to 8 bases. The CDR3 DNA follows: TGTGCCAGCAGTTTTAACAACCCAGATACGCAGTATTTT. Protein product: CASSFNNPDTQYF.

The rearrangement joins TRBV4-3 to TRBJ1-2; 10 bases align to TRBD1. V lost 4 bases and J lost 5; bases outside the gene matches: 4. Per the germline V gene, CDR1 is LGHNA and CDR2 is YSLEER. The CDR3 is made up of 14 amino acids. CDR3 coding DNA: TGCGCCAGCAGCCGGGAGGGACAGGGGTATGGCTACACCTTC. Translation: CASSREGQGYGYTF.

Worth noting for this clone: A junction boundary mismatches the germline segment, possibly from a read error. The J gene is TRBJ1-1, the V gene TRBV18; perhaps TRBD1 as D (6 bases). The CDR3 length is 17 residues. Germline-derived CDR1 and CDR2 are KGHSH and LQKENI. The CDR3, as DNA: TGTGCCAGCTCATCTACAATCTTGACAGGCCCGAACGCTGAAGCTTTCTTT. Translating it yields CASSSTILTGPNAEAFF.

This rearrangement joins TRBV5-5 to TRBJ2-7; D possibly corresponds to TRBD2 (6 bases). The ends were cut back, 0 bases at V and 0 bases at J, with 13 bases in the middle. The CDR3 loop spans 16 amino acids. Germline assignment: CDR1 SGHKS and CDR2 YYEKEE (reference sequence). The CDR3 protein is CASSLASVGGSYEQYF. DNA of the CDR3: TGTGCCAGCAGCTTGGCCTCAGTCGGGGGCTCCTACGAGCAGTACTTC.

The chain is built from TRBV7-2 and TRBJ1-4, with 7 bases that match TRBD1. Germline V gene data show CDR1 as SGHTA and CDR2 as FQGNSA. J gave up 8 bases and V 5 bases, and 5 bases lay outside the gene matches. The CDR3 runs 13 residues. This CDR3 reads CASSQDREEKLFF. The CDR3 DNA follows: TGTGCCAGCAGCCAAGACAGGGAAGAAAAACTGTTTTTT.

The chain is built from TRBV19 and TRBJ2-3, with D unresolved. The V gene lost 3 bases and the J gene lost 6 bases, with 10 bases spanning the gap. Germline CDR1 is LNHDA and CDR2 is SQIVND (reference sequence). The CDR3 has 13 residues. CDR3 nucleotide sequence: TGTGCCAGTAGTATCACCCCGCGTGATACGCAGTATTTT. Encoded protein: CASSITPRDTQYF.

The CDR3 bases are TGTGCCAGCAGGCCGGGGGGCCAAGAGACCCAGTACTTC. It specifies CASRPGGQETQYF. The chain joins TRBV14 to TRBJ2-5; 7 positions agree with TRBD2. Germline loops: CDR1 SGHDN, CDR2 FVKESK. The CDR3 length is 13 residues. V lost 6 bases to trimming and J lost 1 base; unmatched junction nucleotides: 2. The variable domain in full, with the rest retrieved from reference TRBV14 and TRBJ2-5, is EAGVTQFPSHSVIEKGQTVTLRCDPISGHDNLYWYRRVMGKEIKFLLHFVKESKQDESGMPNNRFLAERTGGTYSTLKVQPAELEDSGVYFCASRPGGQETQYFGPGTRLLVL.

The V gene is TRBV10-2, the J gene TRBJ2-7, with TRBD2 matching 9 bases. V was pared by 3 bases and J by 5 bases, with 11 bases of the junction left unmatched. The germline V gene encodes CDR1 WSHSY and CDR2 SAAADI. The CDR3 is 16 amino acids. Written as DNA, the CDR3 is TGCGCCAGCAGTGACGGGGCTAGCGGGACCATCCACGAGCAGTACTTC. Translating it yields CASSDGASGTIHEQYF.

This rearrangement joins TRBV6-1 to TRBJ1-2; 7 nucleotides match TRBD1. Germline CDR1 and CDR2: MNHNS and SASEGT. The CDR3 covers 11 residues. Losses at the gene ends were 3 bases for V and 12 bases for J; bases not matched to a gene: 4. CDR3 sequence: CASSDRRGHTF. The CDR3 DNA reads TGTGCCAGCAGTGACAGGAGGGGGCACACCTTC.

Points on this clone: Germline is not matched at one junction end, which may reflect a read error. The V and J genes are TRBV7-2 and TRBJ2-2, with 7 bases that match TRBD2. In germline, CDR1 is SGHTA, CDR2 FQGNSA. There are 13 residues in the CDR3. The CDR3 DNA follows: TGTGCCAGCAGCTTAATCCAGGGCGGGGGGCTGTTTTTT. Translating gives CASSLIQGGGLFF.

This chain links TRBV13 with TRBJ2-7; D uncertain. Germline CDR1 PRHDT, CDR2 FYEKMQ (reference sequence). V lost 2 bases and J lost 1, with 6 bases in between. The CDR3 runs 13 residues. As DNA, the CDR3 is TGTGCCAGCAGCTTAACAGATTCCTACGAGCAGTACTTC. Translating it yields CASSLTDSYEQYF. The entire variable domain, with the rest obtained from reference TRBV13 and TRBJ2-7, is as follows: AAGVIQSPRHLIKEKRETATLKCYPIPRHDTVYWYQQGPGQDPQFLISFYEKMQSDKGSIPDRFSAQQFSDYHSELNMSSLELGDSALYFCASSLTDSYEQYFGPGTRLTVT.

This clone was recorded once. The chain is built from TRBV28 and TRBJ1-5, with TRBD1 matching 8 bases. The CDR3 length is 17 residues. Germline V lookup: CDR1 MDHEN, CDR2 SYDVKM. The ends lost 3 bases at V and 3 bases at J; junction bases unmatched: 10. The CDR3 protein is CASSFAGRGPVNQPQHF. In DNA form, the CDR3 reads TGTGCCAGCAGTTTTGCCGGCAGGGGGCCGGTCAATCAGCCCCAGCATTTT.

The chain carries TRBV6-1 and TRBJ2-7; 13 positions agree with TRBD2. CDR3 length: 17 amino acids. V lost 3 bases, J lost 1 base, and 6 bases stayed unmatched. CDR1 and CDR2 from the germline V gene are MNHNS and SASEGT. The CDR3 DNA reads as TGTGCCAGCAGTGACAATTGGACTAGCGGGAGATCCTACGAGCAGTACTTC. As protein: CASSDNWTSGRSYEQYF.

This chain joins TRBV21-1 and TRBJ2-7; the table's D call of TRBD2 was not tested on the DNA. TRBV21-1 is a pseudogene segment. The CDR3 consists of 15 residues. CDR3 loop: CASSLLAGGVYEQYF. The CDR3 nucleotides read TGTGCCAGCAGCCTACTAGCGGGAGGAGTTTACGAGCAGTACTTC.

The chain combines TRBV28 with TRBJ1-1; D is unresolved. Per the germline V gene, CDR1 is MDHEN and CDR2 is SYDVKM. V lost 3 bases to trimming and J lost 0 bases, with 8 bases between them. The CDR3 totals 14 residues. The CDR3 nucleotides read TGTGCCAGCAGTTTCATACAGATGAACACTGAAGCTTTCTTT. Translation: CASSFIQMNTEAFF.

DNA of the CDR3: TGTGCCAGCAGGGTGACAAAGGACTACGAGCAGTACTTC. Amino acids: CASRVTKDYEQYF. The chain combines TRBV2 with TRBJ2-7; D gene unclear. Trimming took 6 bases from V and 3 from J, leaving 12 bases between them. The CDR3 is 13 residues long. Germline V gene sequence: CDR1 SNHLY, CDR2 FYNNEI.

The rearrangement uses TRBV10-3 and TRBJ1-6; TRBD1 matches 10 bases. Germline values: CDR1 ENHRY, CDR2 SYGVKD. The junction had 7 bases not matched to a gene; V was cut back by 2 bases and J by 9 bases. The CDR3 loop spans 16 amino acids. DNA of the CDR3: TGTGCCATCAGTGAGACAAGGACAGGGGGTATTTCACCCCTCCACTTT. Protein: CAISETRTGGISPLHF.

The chain couples TRBV18 to TRBJ1-6, with 8 bases lining up with TRBD1. Trimming at V came to 1 base and at J to 7 bases, leaving 6 bases not matched to a gene. From germline, CDR1 is KGHSH and CDR2 LQKENI. This CDR3 region has 16 residues. CDR3 nucleotide sequence: TGTGCCAGCTCACCACGGGGGGGACAGGACAATTCACCCCTCCACTTT. Its translation: CASSPRGGQDNSPLHF. The complete variable domain, with remaining parts taken from reference TRBV18 and TRBJ1-6, reads NAGVMQNPRHLVRRRGQEARLRCSPMKGHSHVYWYRQLPEEGLKFMVYLQKENIIDESGMPKERFSAEFPKEGPSILRIQQVVRGDSAAYFCASSPRGGQDNSPLHFGNGTRLTVT.

The gene calls are TRBV7-9 and TRBJ2-5; no firm D call. V lost 1 base and J lost 7, with 19 bases in between. This CDR3 is built from 16 residues. CDR1 SEHNR and CDR2 FQNEAQ come from the germline V gene (reference sequence). CDR3 in amino acids: CASSLVSYTDSGTQYF. For the CDR3, the DNA is TGTGCCAGCAGCTTAGTATCCTACACCGACTCGGGGACCCAGTACTTC.